Reported below is one T cell receptor beta chain. The target antigen is unknown. The data were obtained in a study of pediatric ulcerative colitis. Findings of the study overall: Total lymphocyte DNA, not sorted subsets, was the template. Clonal expansions reduced rectal repertoire diversity in acute severe colitis. Rectal pinch biopsies may have included blood-derived T cells, especially in patients with overt colitis.

One to two pinch biopsies were taken from the rectum during colonoscopy. Samples were sequenced at Survey level, maximum 500,000 reads. Generated by immunoSEQ multiplex PCR, the TCRdb table keeps only in-frame clones and is missing some. The sample has roughly 16,000 clones, roughly 80% seen once; the top ten hold about 7.9%. This receptor was identified in a boy aged 5-17 years who was a control in a study of pediatric ulcerative colitis. Sequenced material: gut tissue.

The CDR3 spells CASSERNYGYTF. CDR3 coding DNA: TGTGCCAGCAGTGAGAGGAACTATGGCTACACCTTC. The gene calls are TRBV2 and TRBJ1-2, with D unclear. Germline V CDR1 and CDR2: SNHLY, FYNNEI. Trimming cost V 3 bases and J 2 bases, with 4 bases left between them. There are 12 residues in the CDR3.